The 22 T cell receptor beta chains below were found in one sample sequenced in a study of regulatory T cells in long-lasting Graves disease. Time point given: newly diagnosed GD, antithyroid drugs for less than 3 months. RNA from PBMCs was the source of the TCR library. Both iRepertoire HTBI primers and Arm-PCR of CDR3 regions were used to build the TCR beta libraries. One entry per CDR3 protein results from TCRdb running MiXCR on the multiplex PCR reads. The table lists fewer than 650,000 distinct CDR3 sequences, 15% to 20% of them singletons. The data were also submitted as part of a second study, on T cells in Graves' hyperthyroidism and ophthalmopathy.

This specimen consisted of peripheral blood mononuclear cells (PBMCs), obtained at new diagnosis, from a patient treated with antithyroid drugs. The receptors were sampled from a woman aged 25 to 39 with Graves disease.

Only one count was recorded for this clonotype. The chain joins TRBV15 to TRBJ2-3, with D possibly matching TRBD2 (5 bases). In germline, CDR1 is LNHNV, CDR2 YYDKDF (reference sequence). The CDR3 is 16 residues long. With 5 bases removed from V and 3 bases from J, the gap between germline ends came to 18 bases. The CDR3 sequence is CATSQRTGTRTDTQYF. The CDR3 DNA sequence: TGTGCCACCAGCCAGCGGACGGGTACCAGAACAGATACGCAGTATTTT.

The genes are TRBV20-1 and TRBJ2-5; TRBD2 agrees at 9 bases. The germline gives CDR1 DFQATT, CDR2 SNEGSKA (reference sequence). The V segment lost 0 bases and the J segment 2 bases; nucleotides outside the gene matches: 7. The CDR3 totals 16 residues. DNA for the CDR3: TGCAGTGCTAGAGATCCGTGGCTAGCGGGACAAGAGACCCAGTACTTC. It is translated as CSARDPWLAGQETQYF.

This clonotype turned up a few times. The chain uses TRBV19 and TRBJ2-1; maybe TRBD2 (6 bases). The CDR3 length is 15 residues. The V gene's germline CDR1 is LNHDA and CDR2 SQIVND (reference sequence). The V end was cut by 1 base, the J end by 8 bases, with 15 bases between. Here the CDR3 reads CASSIGGEGTDEQFF. The CDR3 DNA reads as TGTGCCAGTAGTATAGGGGGGGAAGGGACTGATGAGCAGTTCTTC.

In its sample, this clonotype was seen a few times. CDR3 sequence (DNA): TGCGCCAGCAGCTTGTTAGGATACTCCCCGGTCCGACGTCACACAGATACGCAGTATTTT. This sequence encodes CASSLLGYSPVRRHTDTQYF. V and J are TRBV5-1 and TRBJ2-3; D gene unclear. Germline CDR1 SGHRS, CDR2 YFSETQ. Trimming removed 1 base at V and 2 bases at J, with 26 bases between. This CDR3 has 20 residues. The full variable domain, with the rest looked up from reference TRBV5-1 and TRBJ2-3, is KAGVTQTPRYLIKTRGQQVTLSCSPISGHRSVSWYQQTPGQGLQFLFEYFSETQRNKGNFPGRFSGRQFSNSRSEMNVSTLELGDSALYLCASSLLGYSPVRRHTDTQYFGPGTRLTVL.

This clonotype has more than one count but fewer than ten. The rearrangement uses TRBV30 and TRBJ1-2; D unresolved. CDR1 GTSNPN and CDR2 SVGIG come from the germline V gene (reference sequence). The CDR3 totals 12 residues. V was cut by 2 bases and J by 2 bases, with 6 bases left in between. CDR3 loop: CAWSRGNYGYTF. The CDR3 region has the DNA TGTGCCTGGAGTCGAGGGAACTATGGCTACACCTTC. The variable domain in full, with the rest retrieved from reference TRBV30 and TRBJ1-2, is SQTIHQWPATLVQPVGSPLSLECTVEGTSNPNLYWYRQAAGRGLQLLFYSVGIGQISSEVPQNLSASRPQDRQFILSSKKLLLSDSGFYLCAWSRGNYGYTFGSGTRLTVV.

This clonotype showed up just a few times. CDR3 sequence (DNA): TGTGCCAGCAGCCAAGACAGGGGGGAGTTCTACACCTTC. Translated: CASSQDRGEFYTF. This chain links TRBV7-9 with TRBJ1-2; TRBD1 matches 9 bases. CDR3 length: 13 residues. Germline V gives CDR1 SEHNR, CDR2 FQNEAQ (reference sequence). V lost 5 bases to trimming and J lost 10 bases; unmatched junction nucleotides: 8.

V and J are TRBV18 and TRBJ2-3, with 11 bases matching TRBD2. With V trimmed by 3 bases and J by 4 bases, 6 bases remained unmatched. The CDR3 extends over 16 amino acids. Germline V lookup: CDR1 KGHSH, CDR2 LQKENI. CDR3 in amino acids: CASSPQTSGKSDTQYF. The CDR3, as DNA: TGTGCCAGCTCACCTCAGACTAGCGGGAAATCAGATACGCAGTATTTT.

For this clonotype: A read error is possible here, since a much larger clone lies one base away. The chain combines TRBV5-1 with TRBJ2-7; D is uncertain. V was trimmed by 0 bases and J by 8 bases, leaving 12 bases between them. Germline lookup yields CDR1 SGHRS and CDR2 YFSETQ. The CDR3 runs to 13 residues. The chain's CDR3 is CASSLDSPVQQYF. CDR3 nucleotide sequence: TGCGCCAGCAGCTTGGATTCGCCAGTCCAGCAGTACTTC.

This clonotype was found many times. The chain has TRBV7-2 and TRBJ2-7; D perhaps matches TRBD2 (5 bases). CDR3 size: 14 residues. The V gene's germline CDR1 is SGHTA and CDR2 FQGNSA. V was clipped by 1 base and J by 6 bases, with 13 bases between them. The CDR3, as DNA: TGTGCCAGCAGCTTAGTCAGAGGGTCTGGCGAGCAGTACTTC. Encoded protein: CASSLVRGSGEQYF. The whole variable domain, remainder taken from reference TRBV7-2 and TRBJ2-7, is GAGVSQSPSNKVTEKGKDVELRCDPISGHTALYWYRQSLGQGLEFLIYFQGNSAPDKSGLPSDRFSAERTGGSVSTLTIQRTQQEDSAVYLCASSLVRGSGEQYFGPGTRLTVT.

Concerning this clonotype itself: Sequence at one end of the junction differs from germline and may be a read error. This rearrangement joins TRBV27 to TRBJ2-1; 7 bases are a match to TRBD2. CDR3 length equals 18 residues. Germline loops: CDR1 MNHEY, CDR2 SMNVEV (reference sequence). This CDR3 is CASSPPSFGTKSFNEQLF. DNA of the CDR3: TGTGCCAGCAGTCCCCCATCTTTCGGGACTAAAAGTTTCAATGAGCAGCTCTTC.

This clonotype was recorded at least ten times. The chain links TRBV10-3 to TRBJ1-5, with TRBD1 matching over 8 bases. The CDR3 runs 14 residues. Germline loops: CDR1 ENHRY, CDR2 SYGVKD. Trimming at V came to 6 bases and at J to 7 bases, leaving 8 bases not matched to a gene. CDR3 in DNA: TGTGCCATCAGCGACAGGGGTCCAAACCAGCCCCAGCATTTT. Translated, it gives CAISDRGPNQPQHF.

V and J are TRBV6-5 and TRBJ1-2; 7 bases align to TRBD1. This CDR3 region has 15 residues. The ends lost 2 bases at V and 3 bases at J; junction bases unmatched: 6. Per germline, CDR1 MNHEY and CDR2 SVGAGI. CDR3 sequence (DNA): TGTGCCAGCAGTTACGGACAGGCGGGGCACTATGGCTACACCTTC. This codes for CASSYGQAGHYGYTF.

In this sample, this clonotype turned up a few times. This chain uses TRBV15 with TRBJ2-5; D unresolved. CDR3 length: 15 amino acids. V gave up 1 base and J gave up 1 base, with 10 bases separating them. The germline gives CDR1 LNHNV, CDR2 YYDKDF (reference sequence). The CDR3, as DNA: TGTGCCACCAGCAGAGTAGAGAGATTCCAAGAGACCCAGTACTTC. This sequence encodes CATSRVERFQETQYF.

This clonotype has a count of ten or more. This chain connects TRBV19 to TRBJ2-7, with D maybe TRBD1 (5 bases). The CDR3 length is 14 residues. Germline CDR1 is LNHDA and CDR2 is SQIVND (reference sequence). With 5 bases removed from V and 7 bases from J, the gap between germline ends came to 18 bases. CDR3: CASSEDTTLGEQYF. The CDR3 coding sequence is TGTGCCAGTAGTGAGGACACCACCCTTGGGGAGCAGTACTTC.

This clonotype was seen a handful of times. The chain links TRBV4-1 to TRBJ1-2; 12 nucleotides align to TRBD1. V was clipped by 4 bases and J by 4 bases; unmatched bases: 4. This CDR3 is built from 15 residues. Germline CDR1 is MGHRA and CDR2 is YSYEKL. DNA for the CDR3: TGCGCCAGCAGCCGGGACAGGGGGCGCGGCTATGGCTACACCTTC. This encodes CASSRDRGRGYGYTF.

This clonotype was seen a few times. V gene TRBV6-2 or TRBV6-3 combines with J gene TRBJ2-3, with D possibly TRBD2 on 5 matching bases. The CDR3 runs to 19 residues. The V gene lost 6 bases and the J gene lost 2 bases, with 27 bases spanning the gap. CDR1 and CDR2 from the germline V gene are MNHEY and SVGEGT. The CDR3 nucleotides read TGTGCCAGCAGCCGTAACCAACTTGCTGCGGGCTGGTTCACAGATACGCAGTATTTT. This gives the protein CASSRNQLAAGWFTDTQYF.

At least ten counts were recorded for this clonotype. The chain links TRBV7-2 to TRBJ1-1; the D is unclear. Germline-derived CDR1 and CDR2 are SGHTA and FQGNSA. Trimming stripped 3 bases from V and 8 bases from J, with 13 bases between. The CDR3 covers 13 residues. This CDR3 is CASSFHPLAEAFF. In DNA, the CDR3 is TGTGCCAGCAGCTTTCACCCGTTAGCAGAAGCTTTCTTT.

This chain links TRBV2 with TRBJ2-1; D is possibly TRBD2 (5 bases). V was pared by 4 bases and J by 2 bases, with 9 bases between. This CDR3 contains 14 residues. Germline V gives CDR1 SNHLY, CDR2 FYNNEI. CDR3 coding DNA: TGTGCCAGCAGTGTGAAGGAGGCCTACAATGAGCAGTTCTTC. Its protein is CASSVKEAYNEQFF.

This clonotype appeared many times. This sequence joins TRBV7-9 and TRBJ2-5, with a tentative D call TRBD2 (6 bases). The CDR3 length is 15 residues. Trimming removed 4 bases at V and 3 bases at J, with 15 bases between. Germline-derived CDR1 and CDR2 are SEHNR and FQNEAQ (reference sequence). The CDR3 nucleotides read TGTGCCAGCAGCTCGGGAACGGGAGAGGAAGAGACCCAGTACTTC. Its translation: CASSSGTGEEETQYF.

About this clonotype: A read error may be the cause here, since a much bigger clone is one base away. CDR3 loop: CASSLSGGTAAESIQYF. The CDR3 DNA is TGTGCCAGCAGTTTATCGGGAGGGACGGCGGCAGAAAGCATTCAGTACTTC. The V and J genes are TRBV27 and TRBJ2-4, with 7 bases aligning to TRBD2. Per germline, CDR1 MNHEY and CDR2 SMNVEV (reference sequence). Trimming removed 0 bases from V and 9 bases from J; junction bases left unmatched: 14. This CDR3 comprises 17 residues.

This clonotype was detected only a few times. The chain has TRBV6-1 and TRBJ1-2, with a weak D call TRBD1 (5 bases). The length of the CDR3 is 15 residues. Trimming stripped 5 bases from V and 6 bases from J, with 19 bases between. Germline CDR1 reads MNHNS; CDR2 reads SASEGT. The CDR3 region is CASSPRGRRMNGYTF. The CDR3 nucleotides are TGTGCCAGCAGTCCTAGGGGTCGGAGGATGAATGGCTACACCTTC.

In this sample, this clonotype turned up a few times. The chain couples TRBV11-2 to TRBJ2-2; D may be TRBD2 (5 bases). V was clipped by 1 base and J by 8 bases, with 11 bases between them. This CDR3 comprises 14 residues. Germline-derived CDR1 and CDR2 are SGHAT and FQNNGV. The CDR3 nucleotides read TGTGCCAGCAGCTTAGTCCGGGCGGGTGGGGAGCTGTTTTTT. It is translated as CASSLVRAGGELFF.